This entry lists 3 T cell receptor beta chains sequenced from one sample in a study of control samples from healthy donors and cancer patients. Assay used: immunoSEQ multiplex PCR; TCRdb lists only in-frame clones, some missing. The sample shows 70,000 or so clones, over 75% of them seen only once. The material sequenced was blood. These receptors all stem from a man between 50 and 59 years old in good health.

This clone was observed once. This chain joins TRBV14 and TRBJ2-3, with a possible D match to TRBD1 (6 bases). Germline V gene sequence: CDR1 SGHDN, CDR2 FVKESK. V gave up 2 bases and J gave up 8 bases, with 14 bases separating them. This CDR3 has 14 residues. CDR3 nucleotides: TGTGCCAGCAGCCAAAATCAGGGGTACGGTACGCAGTATTTT. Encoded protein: CASSQNQGYGTQYF.

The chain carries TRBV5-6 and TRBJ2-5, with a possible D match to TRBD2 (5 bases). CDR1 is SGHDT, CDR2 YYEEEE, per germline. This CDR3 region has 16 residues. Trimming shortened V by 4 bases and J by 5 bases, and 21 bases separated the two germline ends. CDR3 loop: CASSADVSKTGETQYF. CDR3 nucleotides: TGTGCCAGCAGCGCCGATGTCAGCAAGACGGGGGAGACCCAGTACTTC. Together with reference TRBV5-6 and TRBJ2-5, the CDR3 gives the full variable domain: DAGVTQSPTHLIKTRGQQVTLRCSPKSGHDTVSWYQQALGQGPQFIFQYYEEEERQRGNFPDRFSGHQFPNYSSELNVNALLLGDSALYLCASSADVSKTGETQYFGPGTRLLVL.

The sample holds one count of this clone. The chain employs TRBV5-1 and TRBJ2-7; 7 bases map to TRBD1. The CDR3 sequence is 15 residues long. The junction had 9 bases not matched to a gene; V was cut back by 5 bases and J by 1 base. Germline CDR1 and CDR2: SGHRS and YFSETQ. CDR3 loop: CASRNRQGVSYEQYF. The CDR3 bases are TGCGCCAGCAGGAATAGGCAGGGGGTGTCCTACGAGCAGTACTTC.